Listed below are T cell receptor beta chains from one sample, sequenced in a study of blood T cell repertoires in COVID-19. TCRdb keeps only in-frame clones here, not all; method: immunoSEQ multiplex PCR. The profile covers under 150,000 clones, with approximately 83% appearing a single time and around 8% taken by the ten largest. The sample comprised peripheral blood. The origin of the receptors is a woman aged 60 to 75 with COVID-19, enrolled during active disease. The conserved cysteine and the conserved F or W are not part of the CDR3 here. Clone sizes are given selectively: once, few, many, or a class where the clone is expanded.

clone size	V gene	J gene	CDR3 protein
few	TRBV5-8	TRBJ2-7	ASATGTGSYEQY
once	TRBV6-5	TRBJ2-5	ASSYERRETQY
-	TRBV5-1	TRBJ2-1	ASTLGGDHNEQF
-	TRBV19	TRBJ2-7	ASSMSTTGAKQY
few	TRBV6-5	TRBJ1-2	ASSYSSGQGYGYT
-	TRBV21-1	TRBJ2-5	ASSPPPAGTVCRETQY
-	TRBV18	TRBJ2-3	ASSRASSTDTQY
-	TRBV9	TRBJ1-2	ASSPGGGGDYGYT
-	TRBV7-9	TRBJ1-4	ASTPGGGEEKLF
-	TRBV27	TRBJ2-2	ASSPTREVVGELF
once	TRBV18	TRBJ1-5	ASSPQTGASNQPQH
-	TRBV5-1	TRBJ2-7	ASSLIPGAYEQY
-	TRBV5-1	TRBJ1-1	ASSLNPLSSGTEAF
-	TRBV9	TRBJ2-4	ASSVGLDESIQY
-	TRBV6-6	TRBJ2-7	ASSLRDRSSYEQY
-	TRBV7-6	TRBJ2-5	ASSLGAGGQETQY
-	TRBV12-3/TRBV12-4	TRBJ2-5	ASTQGPEETQY
-	TRBV5-4	TRBJ2-1	ASSPEDYNEQF
-	TRBV4-1	TRBJ2-7	ASSPLSGGSSYEQY
few	TRBV5-4	TRBJ1-1	ASSLPGENTEAF
once	TRBV5-4	TRBJ2-3	ASSFRDSFTDTQY
-	TRBV24-1	TRBJ2-2	ATSDPGLAGNTGELF
-	TRBV25-1	TRBJ1-1	ASGRQGRDTEAF
few	TRBV2	TRBJ1-5	ASSKGGNNQPQH
-	TRBV27	TRBJ1-2	ASRVTGVGYGYT
-	TRBV3-1/TRBV3-2	TRBJ2-5	ASSPTTGVYETQY
-	TRBV6-6	TRBJ2-7	ASSPLLFTGSQNEQY
-	TRBV3-1/TRBV3-2	TRBJ1-5	ASSLGEGLQPQH
-	TRBV28	TRBJ1-2	ASREALYGYT
-	TRBV15	TRBJ2-7	ATRIGQGPYEQY
-	TRBV30	TRBJ2-7	AWSAGGPYEQY
-	TRBV27	TRBJ2-1	ASRSAGTGMDNEQF
-	TRBV6-5	TRBJ1-1	ATIRGWDTEAF
-	TRBV10-3	TRBJ2-3	AIRPGLDRTDTQY
-	TRBV6-5	TRBJ2-7	ASRQTDRDEQY
-	TRBV4-2	TRBJ1-2	ASSPWDSYGYT
-	TRBV7-3	TRBJ2-5	ASSPGRLAGGPGRETQY
-	TRBV2	TRBJ2-7	ASSRDYLTYEQY
-	TRBV3-1/TRBV3-2	TRBJ1-2	ASSHWTRQGNYGYT
-	TRBV11-2	TRBJ1-3	ASSLGLQKGNTIY
-	TRBV29-1	TRBJ2-1	SVSPAGGYNEQF
-	TRBV30	TRBJ1-5	AWSVPGGGQFYSNQPQH
-	TRBV27	TRBJ2-1	ASSLDRDRYNEQF
-	TRBV2	TRBJ2-3	ASSETSPDTQY
once	TRBV3-1/TRBV3-2	TRBJ2-2	ASSLNWGDRGTGELF
few	TRBV7-9	TRBJ1-2	ASRRGTGNGYT
-	TRBV12-3/TRBV12-4	TRBJ1-2	AAGNDGYT
-	TRBV4-1	TRBJ2-2	ASSLRVLNTGELF
-	TRBV2	TRBJ2-7	ASHLYPLVPEQY
-	TRBV7-8	TRBJ2-5	ASSLEWRGWFGETQY
-	TRBV11-3	TRBJ2-5	ASSYSGAGMETQY
-	TRBV4-3	TRBJ1-1	ASSQDAGQANTEAF
-	TRBV7-3	TRBJ1-2	ASSLSSNYGYT
-	TRBV7-8	TRBJ2-6	ASSLERISSGANVLT